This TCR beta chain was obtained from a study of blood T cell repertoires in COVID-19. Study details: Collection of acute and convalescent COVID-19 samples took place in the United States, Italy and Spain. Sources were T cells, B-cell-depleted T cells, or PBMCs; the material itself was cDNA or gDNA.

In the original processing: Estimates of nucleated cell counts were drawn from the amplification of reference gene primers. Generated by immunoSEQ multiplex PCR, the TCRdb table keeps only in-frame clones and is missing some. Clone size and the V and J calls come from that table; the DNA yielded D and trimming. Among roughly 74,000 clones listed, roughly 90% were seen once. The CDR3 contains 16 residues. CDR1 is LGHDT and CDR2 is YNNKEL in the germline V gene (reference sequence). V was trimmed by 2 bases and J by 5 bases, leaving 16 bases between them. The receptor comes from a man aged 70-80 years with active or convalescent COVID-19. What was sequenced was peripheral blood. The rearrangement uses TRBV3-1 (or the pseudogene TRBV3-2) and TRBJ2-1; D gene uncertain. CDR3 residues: CASSQNFLRGHNEQFF. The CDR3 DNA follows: TGTGCCAGCAGCCAAAATTTCCTCCGAGGCCACAATGAGCAGTTCTTC.